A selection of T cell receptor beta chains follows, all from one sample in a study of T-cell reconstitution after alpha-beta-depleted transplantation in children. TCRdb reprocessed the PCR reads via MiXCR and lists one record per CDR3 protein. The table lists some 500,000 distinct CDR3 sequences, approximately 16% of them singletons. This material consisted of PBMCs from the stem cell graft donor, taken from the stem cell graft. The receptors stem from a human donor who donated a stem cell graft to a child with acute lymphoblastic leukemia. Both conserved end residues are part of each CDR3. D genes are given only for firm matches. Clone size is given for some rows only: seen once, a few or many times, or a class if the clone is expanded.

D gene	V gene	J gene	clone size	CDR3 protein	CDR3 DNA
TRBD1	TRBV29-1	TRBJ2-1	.	CSVEGLKGQGFYEQFF	TGCAGCGTTGAAGGCCTGAAAGGACAGGGGTTTTATGAGCAGTTCTTC
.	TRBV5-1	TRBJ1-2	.	CASSLAPISNYGYTF	TGCGCCAGCAGCTTGGCTCCGATTTCTAACTATGGCTACACCTTC
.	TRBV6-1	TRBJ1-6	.	CASSPGPGGGVAFESLHF	TGTGCCAGCAGTCCCGGACCGGGCGGTGGGGTGGCATTCGAATCCCTCCACTTT
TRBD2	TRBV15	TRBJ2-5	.	CATSREASGSKETQYF	TGTGCCACCAGCAGAGAGGCTAGCGGGAGTAAGGAGACCCAGTACTTC
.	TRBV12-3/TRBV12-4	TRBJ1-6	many	CASSLIYRPYNSPLHF	TGTGCCAGCAGTTTAATTTATCGGCCTTATAATTCACCCCTCCACTTT
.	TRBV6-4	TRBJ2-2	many	CASSVQGSSPGELFF	TGTGCCAGCAGTGTTCAGGGGAGTTCTCCCGGGGAGCTGTTTTTT
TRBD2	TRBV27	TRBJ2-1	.	CASKIAGDYNEQFF	TGTGCCAGCAAAATAGCGGGGGACTACAATGAGCAGTTCTTC
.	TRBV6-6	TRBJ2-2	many	CASMITGELFF	TGTGCCAGCATGATCACCGGGGAGCTGTTTTTT
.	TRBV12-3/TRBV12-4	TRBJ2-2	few	CASSGLGPGELFF	TGTGCCAGCAGCGGGCTCGGACCCGGGGAGCTGTTTTTT
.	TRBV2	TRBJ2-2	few	CASRPVRGAGELFF	TGTGCCAGCAGGCCGGTGAGGGGTGCCGGGGAGCTGTTTTTT
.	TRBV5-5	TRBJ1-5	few	CASSRGPRQPQHF	TGTGCCAGCAGCCGGGGACCGAGGCAGCCCCAGCATTTT
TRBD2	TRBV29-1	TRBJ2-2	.	CSVSGTSGSYTGELFF	TGCAGCGTCTCCGGGACTAGCGGGAGTTACACCGGGGAGCTGTTTTTT
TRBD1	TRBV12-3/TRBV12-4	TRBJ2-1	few	CASSDRGPNQFF	TGTGCCAGCAGTGACAGGGGCCCGAACCAGTTCTTC
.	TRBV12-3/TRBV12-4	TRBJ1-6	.	CTSSPAPGSRSYNSPLHF	TGTACCAGCAGCCCTGCACCGGGAAGCCGCTCCTATAATTCACCCCTCCACTTT